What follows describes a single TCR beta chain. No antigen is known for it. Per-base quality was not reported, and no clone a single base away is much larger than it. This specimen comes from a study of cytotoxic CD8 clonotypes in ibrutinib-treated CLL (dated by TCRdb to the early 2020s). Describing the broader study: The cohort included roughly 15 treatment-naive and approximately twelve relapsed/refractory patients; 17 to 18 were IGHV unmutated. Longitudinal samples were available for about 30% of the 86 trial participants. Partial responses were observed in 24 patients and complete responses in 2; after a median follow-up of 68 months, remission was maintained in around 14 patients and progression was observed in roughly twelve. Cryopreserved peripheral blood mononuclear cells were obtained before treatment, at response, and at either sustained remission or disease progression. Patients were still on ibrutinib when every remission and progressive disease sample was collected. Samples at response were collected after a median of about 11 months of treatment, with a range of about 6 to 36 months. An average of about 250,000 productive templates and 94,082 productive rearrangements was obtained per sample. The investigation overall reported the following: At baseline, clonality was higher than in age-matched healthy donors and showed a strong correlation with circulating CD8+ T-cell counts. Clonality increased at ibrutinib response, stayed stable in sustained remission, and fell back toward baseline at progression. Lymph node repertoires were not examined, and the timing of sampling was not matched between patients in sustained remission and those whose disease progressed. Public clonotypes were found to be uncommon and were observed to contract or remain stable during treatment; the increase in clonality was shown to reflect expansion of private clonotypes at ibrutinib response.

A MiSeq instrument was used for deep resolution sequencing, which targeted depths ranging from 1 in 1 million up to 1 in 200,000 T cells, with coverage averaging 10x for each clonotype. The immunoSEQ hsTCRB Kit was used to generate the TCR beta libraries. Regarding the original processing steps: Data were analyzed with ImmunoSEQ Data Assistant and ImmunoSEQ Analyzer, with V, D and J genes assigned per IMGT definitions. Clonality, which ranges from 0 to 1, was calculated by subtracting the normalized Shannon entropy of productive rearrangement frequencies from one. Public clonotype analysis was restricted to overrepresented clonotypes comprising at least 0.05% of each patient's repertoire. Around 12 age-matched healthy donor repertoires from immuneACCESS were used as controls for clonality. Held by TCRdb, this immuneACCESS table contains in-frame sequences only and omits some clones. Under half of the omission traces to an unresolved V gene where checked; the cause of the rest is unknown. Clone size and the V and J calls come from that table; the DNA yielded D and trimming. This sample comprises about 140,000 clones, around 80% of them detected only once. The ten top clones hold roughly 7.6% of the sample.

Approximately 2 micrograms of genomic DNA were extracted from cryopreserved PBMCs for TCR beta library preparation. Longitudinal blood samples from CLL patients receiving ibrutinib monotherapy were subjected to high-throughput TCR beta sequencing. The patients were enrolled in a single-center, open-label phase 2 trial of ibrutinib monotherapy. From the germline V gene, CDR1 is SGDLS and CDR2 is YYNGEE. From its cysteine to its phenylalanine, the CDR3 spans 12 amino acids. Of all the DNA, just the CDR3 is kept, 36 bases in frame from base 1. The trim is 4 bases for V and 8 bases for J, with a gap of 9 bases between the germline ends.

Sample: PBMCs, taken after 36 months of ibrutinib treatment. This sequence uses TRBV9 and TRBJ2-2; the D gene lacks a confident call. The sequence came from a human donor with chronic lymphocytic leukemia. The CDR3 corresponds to CASSPSAGELFF. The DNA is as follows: TGTGCCAGCAGCCCAAGTGCTGGGGAGCTGTTTTTT.